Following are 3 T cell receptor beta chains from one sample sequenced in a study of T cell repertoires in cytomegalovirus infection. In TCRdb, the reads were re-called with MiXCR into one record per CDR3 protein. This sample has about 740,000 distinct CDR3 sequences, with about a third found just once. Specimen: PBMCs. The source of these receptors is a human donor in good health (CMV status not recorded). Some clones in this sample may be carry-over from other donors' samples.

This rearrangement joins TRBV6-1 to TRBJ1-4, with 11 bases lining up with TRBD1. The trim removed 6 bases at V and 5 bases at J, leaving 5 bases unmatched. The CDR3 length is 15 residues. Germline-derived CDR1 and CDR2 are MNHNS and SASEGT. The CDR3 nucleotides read TGTGCCAGCAGCGGACAGGGGGCTACCAATGAAAAACTGTTTTTT. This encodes CASSGQGATNEKLFF.

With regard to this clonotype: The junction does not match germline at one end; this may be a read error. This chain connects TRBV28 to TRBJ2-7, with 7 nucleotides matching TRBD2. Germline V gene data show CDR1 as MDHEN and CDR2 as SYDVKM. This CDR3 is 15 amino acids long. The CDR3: CSSRSPGTTTYEQYF. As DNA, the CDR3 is TGTTCCAGCAGAAGCCCCGGGACTACCACCTACGAGCAGTACTTC. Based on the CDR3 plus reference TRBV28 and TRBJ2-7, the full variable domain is DVKVTQSSRYLVKRTGEKVFLECVQDMDHENMFWYRQDPGLGLRLIYFSYDVKMKEKGDIPEGYSVSREKKERFSLILESASTNQTSMYLCSSRSPGTTTYEQYFGPGTRLTVT.

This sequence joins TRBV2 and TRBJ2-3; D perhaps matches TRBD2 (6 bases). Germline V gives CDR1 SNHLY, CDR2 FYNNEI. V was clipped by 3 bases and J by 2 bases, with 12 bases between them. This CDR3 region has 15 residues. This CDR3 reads CASSDFSGYTDTQYF. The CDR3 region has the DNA TGTGCCAGCAGTGATTTTAGCGGATACACAGATACGCAGTATTTT.